A selection of T cell receptor beta chains follows, all from one sample in a study of blood T cell repertoires in COVID-19. Sequencing used immunoSEQ multiplex PCR; TCRdb keeps in-frame clones, though not all of them. The profile shows under 200,000 clones, more than 65% of them singletons. The material sequenced was PBMCs or T cells enriched from blood (not recorded which). The receptors derive from a man aged 50-59 years who had recovered from COVID-19. The CDR3 runs from the conserved cysteine through the conserved F or W. D genes are given only for firm matches. Expanded clones get a size class; other rows say once, few or many, or leave the size out.

>TRBJ1-6|NA|NA|TRBV5-1
TGCGCCAGCAGCTTGGCTGGGAGGGAATCACCCCTCCACTTT
CASSLAGRESPLHF
>TRBJ2-1|NA|NA|TRBV18
TGTGCCAGCTCACCACCACAGGCCTACAATGAGCAGTTCTTC
CASSPPQAYNEQFF
>TRBJ2-7|TRBD1|NA|TRBV5-1
TGCGCCAGCAGCGAGGGACAGTCACAGCAGTACTTC
CASSEGQSQQYF
>TRBJ2-2|NA|NA|TRBV19
TGTGCCAGTAGTATAGAAGTTGCGAGGCGCACCGGGGAGCTGTTTTTT
CASSIEVARRTGELFF
>TRBJ1-2|NA|NA|TRBV27
TGTGCCAGCAGCCCTGGGGCCCCCCCACTCTATGGCTACACCTTC
CASSPGAPPLYGYTF
>TRBJ1-2|TRBD1|NA|TRBV19
TGTGCCAGTCTAGCCCCGGGACAGGGGAACTATGGCTACACCTTC
CASLAPGQGNYGYTF
>TRBJ2-7|TRBD2|NA|TRBV23-1
TGCGCCAGCAGTCCGCGCGCCAGACCCCTAGCGGCTCCCTACGAGCAGTACTTC
CASSPRARPLAAPYEQYF
>TRBJ1-2|NA|few|TRBV6-5
TGTGCCAGCAGTTACGGCAGGGACTATGGCTACACCTTC
CASSYGRDYGYTF
>TRBJ1-5|NA|NA|TRBV3-1/TRBV3-2
TGTGCCAGCAGCCAAGCAGGGATTAGCAATCAGCCCCAGCATTTT
CASSQAGISNQPQHF
>TRBJ2-7|NA|NA|TRBV6-5
TGTGCCAGCACTGCCGATCGGAGCGACGAGCAGTACTTC
CASTADRSDEQYF
>TRBJ2-3|TRBD2|once|TRBV15
TGTGCCACCAGCAGAGACGAAGGACTAGCGGGGGTGTATTTT
CATSRDEGLAGVYF
>TRBJ2-5|NA|NA|TRBV5-4
TGTGCCAGCAGCTTTTGGGGGCGGCAAGAGACCCAGTACTTC
CASSFWGRQETQYF
>TRBJ1-1|NA|few|TRBV7-9
TGTGCCAGCAGCTTAAGTGCGGGCACTGAAGCTTTCTTT
CASSLSAGTEAFF
>TRBJ1-5|TRBD1|NA|TRBV18
TGTGCCAGCTCACAAGACAGGGGTCGCAATCAGCCCCAGCATTTT
CASSQDRGRNQPQHF
>TRBJ1-2|TRBD1|NA|TRBV6-5
TGTGCCAGCACCGAAGAGCCCGGGACAGCATATGGCTACACCTTC
CASTEEPGTAYGYTF
>TRBJ2-7|TRBD2|NA|TRBV28
TGTGCCAGCACCTTCACTAGCGGACTTTACGAGCAGTACTTC
CASTFTSGLYEQYF
>TRBJ2-7|TRBD1|NA|TRBV14
TGTGCCAGCAGCGCACTACCCAGGGGGCAGGGACCCTACGAGCAGTACTTC
CASSALPRGQGPYEQYF
>TRBJ1-2|TRBD1|once|TRBV6-1
TGTGCCAGCAGTAACGGACAGGGATACTATGGCTACACCTTC
CASSNGQGYYGYTF
>TRBJ2-6|NA|NA|TRBV7-9
TGTGCCAGCAGCTTAAGGTTGGGGCTTGGGGCCAACGTCCTGACTTTC
CASSLRLGLGANVLTF
>TRBJ2-1|TRBD2|NA|TRBV5-1
TGCGCCAGCAGCCAACTAGCGGGGGCGAACAATGAGCAGTTCTTC
CASSQLAGANNEQFF
>TRBJ1-2|NA|NA|TRBV27
TGTGCCAGCAGTATAACGGGAAAATCTTACTATGGCTACACCTTC
CASSITGKSYYGYTF
>TRBJ2-3|TRBD1|NA|TRBV28
TGTGCCAGTGGGACAGGGGTCGCAGATACGCAGTATTTT
CASGTGVADTQYF
>TRBJ1-6|NA|NA|TRBV7-8
TGTGCCAGCAGCTTTACAGGGAATTCACCCCTCCACTTT
CASSFTGNSPLHF
>TRBJ1-2|NA|few|TRBV28
TGTGCCAGCAGTTCACCTTCGGGATCCTTTAACTATGGCTACACCTTC
CASSSPSGSFNYGYTF
>TRBJ1-3|TRBD1|NA|TRBV11-2
TGTGCCAGCAGCCGACAGGGGTTTTCTGGAAACACCATATATTTT
CASSRQGFSGNTIYF
>TRBJ1-5|TRBD1|few|TRBV27
TGTGCCAGCAGTTTAGGGCCCCCGGGACAGGGGGGCAATCAGCCCCAGCATTTT
CASSLGPPGQGGNQPQHF
>TRBJ2-2|NA|NA|TRBV15
TGTGCCACCAGCTTAGATGGACTTCACACCGGGGAGCTGTTTTTT
CATSLDGLHTGELFF
>TRBJ2-1|TRBD1|NA|TRBV4-2
TGTGCCAGCAGCCAAGAAGGGGGCAGGGTCTACAATGAGCAGTTCTTC
CASSQEGGRVYNEQFF
>TRBJ2-3|TRBD1|NA|TRBV6-5
TGTGCCAGCAGCGCCGACAGGGCGGTGCAGTATTTT
CASSADRAVQYF
>TRBJ2-5|TRBD2|NA|TRBV10-2
TGCGCCGTAGGGACTAGCCGTCGAGAGACCCAGTACTTC
CAVGTSRRETQYF
>TRBJ2-6|NA|NA|TRBV6-5
TGTGCCAGCAGTAATAACAGGGCTGGGGCCAACGTCCTGACTTTC
CASSNNRAGANVLTF
>TRBJ2-3|NA|NA|TRBV5-4
TGTGCCAGCAGCTTGGAAGGGGGTCGGAGTAGAGATACGCAGTATTTT
CASSLEGGRSRDTQYF
>TRBJ1-1|TRBD1|NA|TRBV6-5
TGTGCCAGCAGCGCGCCCGGGACAGGGGTTGAAGCTTTCTTT
CASSAPGTGVEAFF
>TRBJ2-3|NA|NA|TRBV3-1/TRBV3-2
TGTGCCAGCAGCCAAGATCTCCCCGATACGCAGTATTTT
CASSQDLPDTQYF
>TRBJ1-6|NA|NA|TRBV7-3
TGTGCCAGCAGCTTACTCCCAGGGGCTAATAATTCACCCCTCCACTTT
CASSLLPGANNSPLHF
>TRBJ2-2|NA|NA|TRBV5-1
TGCGCCAGCAGCTTGCTAAGCGGAGTTCTAAACACCGGGGAGCTGTTTTTT
CASSLLSGVLNTGELFF